These T cell receptor beta chains were read from a single sample in a study of memory CD4+ T cells and cytomegalovirus serostatus. TCRdb's copy holds only in-frame clones and misses some; the assay was immunoSEQ multiplex PCR. The profile covers approximately 50,000 clones, with about 73% appearing a single time and roughly 0.71% taken by the ten largest. What was sequenced was memory CD4+ T cells from blood. The receptors shown here come from an adult in good health and CMV-seronegative. CDR3s include the opening cysteine and the closing phenylalanine or tryptophan.

TRBV5-4,TRBJ2-5,CASSLPGQGLGQETQYF
TRBV30,TRBJ1-5,CAWSVSAGQGTQPQHF
TRBV21-1,TRBJ2-7,CASSNYNRGNTYEQYF
TRBV5-4,TRBJ2-1,CASSLEGPLGNEQFF
TRBV10-1,TRBJ2-7,CASSESGRYEQYF
TRBV5-1,TRBJ2-3,CASAGGAGTDTQYF
TRBV7-8,TRBJ1-5,CASSSLRLGGNQPQHF
TRBV30,TRBJ2-2,CAWSPGWTGELFF
TRBV5-4,TRBJ1-2,CASSLDRGGIYTF
TRBV18,TRBJ2-6,CASSPNSRSGANVLTF
TRBV28,TRBJ2-4,CASSLNPSGSVSKNIQYF
TRBV5-4,TRBJ2-1,CASSLELANEQFF
TRBV5-6,TRBJ2-2,CASSLALGTGELFF
TRBV6-1,TRBJ2-1,CASSVQLIGLASNEQFF
TRBV7-2,TRBJ2-7,CASSLDRGHYEQYF
TRBV28,TRBJ2-7,CASSFRQGASYEQYF
TRBV9,TRBJ2-7,CASSVGTGGRESGEQYF
TRBV5-1,TRBJ2-3,CASSLAGQISTDTQYF
TRBV7-3,TRBJ2-2,CASRPTSGATGELFF
TRBV7-2,TRBJ1-3,CASSLAADSGNTIYF
TRBV7-9,TRBJ2-2,CASSLRDRAGGELFF
TRBV10-1,TRBJ1-3,CASSERWGSGNTIYF
TRBV28,TRBJ2-7,CASSPRLGTAGGPIYEQYF
TRBV30,TRBJ2-2,CAWGHRAGELFF
TRBV6-6,TRBJ2-7,CATGDRGHEQYF
TRBV7-2,TRBJ2-5,CASGTTGGMETQYF
TRBV7-8,TRBJ1-1,CASSTRGRTEAFF
TRBV6-1,TRBJ1-2,CASSPGGRFNYGYTF
TRBV4-1,TRBJ1-5,CASSQVGEGVYSQPQHF
TRBV2,TRBJ2-7,CASGRERSYEQYF
TRBV4-1,TRBJ2-7,CASSPRQGKGAGPSYEQYF
TRBV10-3,TRBJ1-3,CATCLSSGNTIYF
TRBV6-1,TRBJ2-7,CASSESEEGLAQIYEQYF
TRBV6-1,TRBJ2-1,CATKREGLYNEQFF
TRBV2,TRBJ1-2,CASRVRGRSYGYTF
TRBV6-1,TRBJ1-1,CASTHPEGGNTEAFF
TRBV11-3,TRBJ2-2,CASSFIGLAGAPNTGELFF
TRBV29-1,TRBJ1-1,CSVDRQKNTEAFF
TRBV9,TRBJ2-5,CASSVASKETQYF
TRBV6-1,TRBJ1-5,CASSERGVGWDRFWNQPQHF
TRBV5-6,TRBJ2-7,CASSIPGQYYEQYF
TRBV18,TRBJ2-2,CASSPISANTGELFF
TRBV27,TRBJ2-1,CASSPTGQGSEQFF
TRBV27,TRBJ1-2,CASSSSRQGGYTF
TRBV14,TRBJ2-5,CASSQGKETQYF
TRBV29-1,TRBJ1-2,CSGGQGAYGYTF
TRBV27,TRBJ2-7,CASRGPGRGRYEQYF
TRBV28,TRBJ1-5,CASSKTDNSNQPQHF
TRBV12-5,TRBJ2-3,CASGAGHGDTQYF
TRBV28,TRBJ2-7,CASRETGTGREYF
TRBV30,TRBJ2-5,CAWSVVRGQETQYF
TRBV4-1,TRBJ1-4,CASSPLGVLATNEKLFF
TRBV7-9,TRBJ2-7,CASSLLTGRGSYEQYF
TRBV5-1,TRBJ2-1,CASTHRRVGQTESSYNEQFF